The 28 T cell receptor beta chains given below trace back to one sample, sequenced in a study of beta chain features in type 1 diabetes. The sequenced template was cDNA made from the entire isolated RNA. The assay was immunoSEQ multiplex PCR, and TCRdb's table has in-frame clones only and misses some. The sample has 400,000 to 450,000 clones, around 14% seen once. Sequencing was done on a sample of naive CD4+ T cells from blood. All receptors come from a man aged 25-40 years in good health.

V and J are TRBV4-3 and TRBJ1-2, with 7 nucleotides matching TRBD1. This CDR3 has 16 amino acids. V lost 2 bases and J lost 5; bases outside the gene matches: 11. CDR1 and CDR2 from the germline V gene are LGHNA and YSLEER. CDR3 DNA sequence: TGCGCCAGCAGCCAAACGTTCCCGGGACAGATATATGGCTACACCTTC. Amino acids: CASSQTFPGQIYGYTF.

V is TRBV4-1 and J is TRBJ2-3; D gene uncertain. Per the germline V gene, CDR1 is MGHRA and CDR2 is YSYEKL. The CDR3 spans 14 residues. V lost 3 bases, J lost 7 bases, and 14 bases lay in between. This CDR3 is CASSHGREQYTQYF. DNA of the CDR3: TGCGCCAGCAGCCATGGGCGCGAACAGTATACGCAGTATTTT.

This clone was picked up a small number of times. The rearrangement joins TRBV2 to TRBJ2-1; 9 positions match TRBD2. The CDR3 has 14 amino acids. J gave up 3 bases and V 8 bases, and 5 bases lay outside the gene matches. Germline-derived CDR1 and CDR2 are SNHLY and FYNNEI. The CDR3 nucleotides read TGTGCCAGCTTGGATAGCGGGGGCTACAATGAGCAGTTCTTC. It yields the protein CASLDSGGYNEQFF.

This clone was found a few times. The genes are TRBV5-6 and TRBJ1-5, with 9 bases identical to TRBD1. Germline V gene data show CDR1 as SGHDT and CDR2 as YYEEEE. The CDR3 is 14 amino acids. The J segment lost 4 bases and the V segment lost 4 bases, leaving 3 bases of the junction unmatched. CDR3 in DNA: TGTGCCAGCAGCCGCGGGACAGGGAATCAGCCCCAGCATTTT. Protein: CASSRGTGNQPQHF.

This clone was seen a single time. The chain links TRBV7-2 to TRBJ1-2; D is unresolved. Germline CDR1 SGHTA, CDR2 FQGNSA. The CDR3 loop spans 15 amino acids. V shed 5 bases and J shed 4 bases, with 17 bases lying between them. The DNA of the CDR3 is TGTGCCAGCAGCCTCTCACAGAAGGTTGGCTATGGCTACACCTTC. Translated, it gives CASSLSQKVGYGYTF.

This clone has more than one count but fewer than ten. The chain employs TRBV29-1 and TRBJ2-1; the match to TRBD2 covers 9 bases. The length of the CDR3 is 15 residues. V was pared by 3 bases and J by 10 bases, with 13 bases of the junction left unmatched. Germline lookup yields CDR1 SQVTM and CDR2 ANQGSEA. The CDR3 bases are TGCAGCGTTGAGGGAGCGGGAGGCCCCTCAAGAGAGCAGTTCTTC. This sequence encodes CSVEGAGGPSREQFF.

This clone came up many times. The J gene is TRBJ2-1, the V gene TRBV29-1; TRBD1 aligns across 7 bases. The CDR3 is 16 residues long. Germline lookup yields CDR1 SQVTM and CDR2 ANQGSEA. J lost 1 base, V lost 7 bases, and 13 bases had no gene match. CDR3 sequence reads: CSGVRGTVWSYNEQFF. The CDR3 nucleotides read TGCAGCGGTGTACGAGGGACAGTTTGGTCCTACAATGAGCAGTTCTTC.

In its sample, this clone was seen a few times. V and J are TRBV7-2 and TRBJ2-1; D not certain. V lost 3 bases to trimming and J lost 1 base, with 13 bases between them. CDR1 and CDR2 from the germline V gene are SGHTA and FQGNSA. The CDR3 contains 16 residues. This CDR3 reads CASSFGPQTSYNEQFF. The CDR3 DNA reads as TGTGCCAGCAGCTTCGGGCCCCAAACTTCCTACAATGAGCAGTTCTTC.

V is TRBV5-1 and J is TRBJ1-2; D unresolved. V lost 7 bases, J lost 3 bases, and 13 bases lay in between. The germline V gene has CDR1 SGHRS and CDR2 YFSETQ. The CDR3 spans 13 residues. CDR3 region: CASHLDGDYGYTF. CDR3 coding DNA: TGCGCCAGCCATTTGGACGGGGACTATGGCTACACCTTC.

The CDR3 DNA is TGCGCCAGCAGCTTTGGTGGTTCTAGCACAGATACGCAGTATTTT. Translated, it gives CASSFGGSSTDTQYF. The V and J genes are TRBV5-1 and TRBJ2-3; D remains ambiguous. CDR3 length equals 15 residues. Trimming took 2 bases from V and 0 from J, leaving 10 bases between them. The germline CDR1 and CDR2 sequences are SGHRS and YFSETQ.

The chain joins TRBV9 to TRBJ2-2; unclear D gene. The CDR3 has 15 residues. The ends were cut back, 3 bases at V and 5 bases at J, with 14 bases in the middle. Germline V gene lookup returns CDR1 SGDLS and CDR2 YYNGEE. The CDR3 bases are TGTGCCAGCAGCGCCGGCAACATACAAACCGGGGAGCTGTTTTTT. It is translated as CASSAGNIQTGELFF.

This chain uses TRBV7-6 with TRBJ2-1, with 7 bases lining up with TRBD1. Germline values: CDR1 SGHVS, CDR2 FNYEAQ. The V segment lost 4 bases and the J segment 10 bases; nucleotides outside the gene matches: 7. CDR3 length: 13 amino acids. CDR3 residues: CASSSDRAGEQFF. CDR3 DNA sequence: TGTGCCAGCAGCTCCGACAGGGCTGGGGAGCAGTTCTTC.

The chain uses TRBV9 and TRBJ1-1; D remains unclear. This CDR3 is built from 13 residues. Germline V gene sequence: CDR1 SGDLS, CDR2 YYNGEE. Trimming took off 0 bases at V and 6 bases at J, with 9 bases between the two ends. CDR3 sequence reads: CASSVDPKAEAFF. In nucleotides, the CDR3 is TGTGCCAGCAGCGTAGATCCGAAGGCTGAAGCTTTCTTT.

The sample holds a few counts of this clone. This chain joins TRBV6-5 and TRBJ2-7, with a tentative D call TRBD1 (5 bases). CDR1 is MNHEY and CDR2 is SVGAGI in the germline V gene. V lost 2 bases to trimming and J lost 6 bases, with 17 bases between them. This CDR3 has 15 amino acids. CDR3 loop: CASSYPPRVPSEQYV. As DNA, the CDR3 is TGTGCCAGCAGTTACCCTCCCAGGGTCCCTTCCGAGCAGTACGTC.

This clone has more than one count but fewer than ten. The rearrangement uses TRBV2 and TRBJ1-1, with D perhaps TRBD1 (5 bases). V was shortened by 7 bases and J by 1 base, with 13 bases between the two germline ends. CDR3 length equals 14 residues. Per germline, CDR1 SNHLY and CDR2 FYNNEI. CDR3 residues: CASIRLGANTEAFF. In DNA, the CDR3 is TGTGCCAGCATACGTCTAGGGGCGAACACTGAAGCTTTCTTT.

This chain connects TRBV6-5 to TRBJ2-3; D remains unclear. CDR1 is MNHEY, CDR2 SVGAGI, per germline. The CDR3 totals 16 residues. Deletions cut 2 bases from V and 1 base from J, with 13 bases between. CDR3 in amino acids: CASSYTPRSGTDTQYF. The CDR3 bases are TGTGCCAGCAGTTACACTCCGCGATCGGGCACAGATACGCAGTATTTT.

This sequence joins TRBV30 and TRBJ2-5, with a possible D match to TRBD2 (6 bases). Germline CDR1 and CDR2: GTSNPN and SVGIG (reference sequence). The CDR3 runs 14 residues. Trimming removed 4 bases at V and 5 bases at J, with 17 bases between. The CDR3 here is CAWTFGGLRETQYF. CDR3 in DNA: TGTGCCTGGACATTCGGGGGACTTAGGGAGACCCAGTACTTC. Filled out from reference TRBV30 and TRBJ2-5, the complete variable domain reads SQTIHQWPATLVQPVGSPLSLECTVEGTSNPNLYWYRQAAGRGLQLLFYSVGIGQISSEVPQNLSASRPQDRQFILSSKKLLLSDSGFYLCAWTFGGLRETQYFGPGTRLLVL.

The sample holds a few counts of this clone. The chain couples TRBV19 to TRBJ2-5; maybe TRBD2 (5 bases). The CDR3 totals 14 residues. Trimming cost V 5 bases and J 5 bases, with 15 bases left between them. Germline loops: CDR1 LNHDA, CDR2 SQIVND (reference sequence). CDR3 in amino acids: CASSPGLAPETQYF. In nucleotides, the CDR3 is TGTGCCAGTAGTCCCGGACTGGCCCCGGAGACCCAGTACTTC.

The chain couples TRBV9 to TRBJ2-3; TRBD2 agrees at 7 bases. CDR1 and CDR2 from the germline V gene are SGDLS and YYNGEE. CDR3 size: 17 residues. After removal of 1 base from V and 3 bases from J, the junction contained 11 bases not matched to a gene. This CDR3 is CASSVRGLAGVTDTQYF. The CDR3 DNA follows: TGTGCCAGCAGCGTAAGAGGCCTTGCGGGAGTTACAGATACGCAGTATTTT.

The gene calls are TRBV5-1 and TRBJ2-7, with D perhaps assigned TRBD1 or TRBD2 (5 bases each). Germline CDR1 SGHRS, CDR2 YFSETQ. This CDR3 contains 18 residues. V lost 5 bases and J 2 bases, leaving 26 bases between the germline ends. The CDR3 DNA sequence: TGCGCCAGCAGGCACCTGGCAGGGTCTGGGGACCTAGCCTACGAGCAGTACTTC. Protein sequence: CASRHLAGSGDLAYEQYF.

This clone was seen a handful of times. The DNA for the CDR3 is TGTGCCAGCAGCCAAGCAGGGGGCGCCTACAATGAGCAGTTCTTC. Its translation: CASSQAGGAYNEQFF. The rearrangement links TRBV7-2 to TRBJ2-1; 8 bases line up with TRBD1. V dropped 5 bases and J dropped 2; count of bases not matched to a gene: 5. This CDR3 is 15 amino acids long. Germline V gene lookup returns CDR1 SGHTA and CDR2 FQGNSA. The full variable domain, rest sourced from reference TRBV7-2 and TRBJ2-1, is GAGVSQSPSNKVTEKGKDVELRCDPISGHTALYWYRQSLGQGLEFLIYFQGNSAPDKSGLPSDRFSAERTGGSVSTLTIQRTQQEDSAVYLCASSQAGGAYNEQFFGPGTRLTVL.

V is TRBV11-3 and J is TRBJ2-5; 10 nucleotides match TRBD1. With 5 bases clipped from V and 5 bases from J, the junction kept 8 bases outside the gene matches. CDR1 is SGHNT and CDR2 is YENEEA in the germline V gene. The CDR3 runs to 15 residues. For the CDR3, the DNA is TGTGCCAGCAGCACACGGGACAGGGGAGCGGAGACCCAGTACTTC. Its translation: CASSTRDRGAETQYF.

About this clone itself: Other DNA sequences within the sample encode an identical CDR3. The chain joins TRBV30 to TRBJ1-1; no reliable D call. This CDR3 region has 14 residues. CDR1 is GTSNPN and CDR2 is SVGIG in the germline V gene (reference sequence). V was clipped by 1 base and J by 0 bases, with 9 bases between them. CDR3 DNA: TGTGCCTGGAGTGGAGGGCGGTTGAACACTGAAGCTTTCTTT. Translating gives CAWSGGRLNTEAFF.

This clone was found a few times. This chain links TRBV7-9 with TRBJ2-2; 11 nucleotides match TRBD2. CDR1 is SEHNR and CDR2 is FQNEAQ in the germline V gene (reference sequence). J lost 8 bases, V lost 4 bases, and 6 bases had no gene match. CDR3 length equals 15 residues. The CDR3 nucleotides are TGTGCCAGCAGCTCCGGGACTAGCGGAAGGGGGGAGCTGTTTTTT. Translation gives CASSSGTSGRGELFF. Complete variable domain (other parts from reference TRBV7-9 and TRBJ2-2): DTGVSQNPRHKITKRGQNVTFRCDPISEHNRLYWYRQTLGQGPEFLTYFQNEAQLEKSRLLSDRFSAERPKGSFSTLEIQRTEQGDSAMYLCASSSGTSGRGELFFGEGSRLTVL.

The chain joins TRBV7-9 to TRBJ2-3; 7 bases are a match to TRBD2. V dropped 3 bases and J dropped 1; count of bases not matched to a gene: 10. Looked up from germline, CDR1 is SEHNR and CDR2 is FQNEAQ (reference sequence). This CDR3 spans 17 amino acids. Written as DNA, the CDR3 is TGTGCCAGCAGCTTTGGTTTAGCGGGCGGAGGCACAGATACGCAGTATTTT. It encodes CASSFGLAGGGTDTQYF. The full variable domain, its missing parts supplied by reference TRBV7-9 and TRBJ2-3, is DTGVSQNPRHKITKRGQNVTFRCDPISEHNRLYWYRQTLGQGPEFLTYFQNEAQLEKSRLLSDRFSAERPKGSFSTLEIQRTEQGDSAMYLCASSFGLAGGGTDTQYFGPGTRLTVL.

The genes are TRBV7-2 and TRBJ2-1, with TRBD2 identical over 9 bases. V lost 5 bases and J lost 9; bases outside the gene matches: 8. Per the germline V gene, CDR1 is SGHTA and CDR2 is FQGNSA. The CDR3 covers 14 residues. CDR3 sequence (DNA): TGTGCCAGCAGCACTCCGGGACTAGCCACTGAGCAGTTCTTC. Translated, it gives CASSTPGLATEQFF.

A few counts support this clone. The V gene is TRBV28, the J gene TRBJ2-2; 8 nucleotides match TRBD1. Germline CDR1 is MDHEN and CDR2 is SYDVKM. The CDR3 totals 15 residues. V trimming: 4 bases; J trimming: 7 bases; junction bases outside the gene matches: 8. The CDR3 reads CASSSLAGGYGELFF. Written as DNA, the CDR3 is TGTGCCAGCAGTTCCCTGGCAGGGGGCTACGGGGAGCTGTTTTTT.

The chain links TRBV28 to TRBJ1-2, with a possible D match to TRBD1 (5 bases). Germline CDR1 is MDHEN and CDR2 is SYDVKM. Trimming left V 3 bases short and J 8 bases short, with 7 bases between. There are 11 residues in the CDR3. The CDR3: CASSLGGGYTF. The CDR3 DNA is TGTGCCAGCAGTTTGGGGGGAGGCTACACCTTC.